Reported below is one T cell receptor (beta chain). Its specificity is not known. This sample stems from a study of cytomegalovirus exposure and HLA in healthy donors. PCR involved 60 Vbeta and 13 Jbeta primers. Produced via immunoSEQ multiplex PCR; TCRdb's table is partial and in-frame only. Of 100,000 to 150,000 clones listed, around 80% are singletons. Study-level results: V- and J-gene trimming of TCR beta was linked (in a later analysis) to a missense DCLRE1C variant.

The TCR originated in a man aged 45-60 years in good health and CMV-seronegative. The sequenced sample consisted of PBMCs.

DNA of the CDR3: TGTGCCAGCAGTTACGGCAGGGACTACGAGCAGTACTTC. Translating it yields CASSYGRDYEQYF. The V gene is TRBV6-6, the J gene TRBJ2-7, with D perhaps TRBD1 (5 bases). CDR1 is MNHNY and CDR2 is SVGAGI in the germline V gene (reference sequence). The CDR3 is made up of 13 amino acids. Trimming stripped 2 bases from V and 3 bases from J, with 8 bases between.